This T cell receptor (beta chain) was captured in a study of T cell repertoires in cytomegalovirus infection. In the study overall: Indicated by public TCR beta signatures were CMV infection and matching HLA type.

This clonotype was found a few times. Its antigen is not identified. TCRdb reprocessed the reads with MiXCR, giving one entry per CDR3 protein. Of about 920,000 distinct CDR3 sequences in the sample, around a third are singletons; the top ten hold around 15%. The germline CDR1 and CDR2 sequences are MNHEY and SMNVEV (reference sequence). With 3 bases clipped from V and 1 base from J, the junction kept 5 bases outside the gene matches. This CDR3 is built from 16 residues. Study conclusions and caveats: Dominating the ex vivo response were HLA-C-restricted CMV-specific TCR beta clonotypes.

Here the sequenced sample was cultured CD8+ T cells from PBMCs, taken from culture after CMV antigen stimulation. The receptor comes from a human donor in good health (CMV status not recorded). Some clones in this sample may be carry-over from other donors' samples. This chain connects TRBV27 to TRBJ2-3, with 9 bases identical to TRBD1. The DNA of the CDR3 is TGTGCCAGCAGTTTTCTTCGGACAGGGGGCACAGATACGCAGTATTTT. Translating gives CASSFLRTGGTDTQYF.